Listed below are T cell receptor beta chains from one sample, sequenced in a study of human T cells and chemical hapten exposure. Each CDR3 protein is one row after TCRdb ran MiXCR on the RACE reads. Among 30,000 or so distinct CDR3 sequences listed, about 7.7% were seen once. The source material was whole blood. The receptors come from a human donor in good health. Some clones in this sample may be carry-over from other donors' samples. The CDR3 runs from the conserved cysteine through the conserved F or W. A D gene is named only where the DNA matches it firmly. A clone size is listed for some rows: how often the clone was seen (once, few, many), or a class if it is expanded.

TRBV13	TRBJ2-3	-	few	TGTGCCAGCAGCTCATACCAGGGGGGGAGTGCAGATACGCAGTATTTT	CASSSYQGGSADTQYF
TRBV7-9	TRBJ2-1	-	few	TGTGCCAGCAGCCTCTTATTGGAGGGTGAGCAGTTCTTC	CASSLLLEGEQFF
TRBV5-1	TRBJ2-7	TRBD2	many	TGCGCCAGCAGCTTCGGCGGGGGGGAAGTTGACGAGCAGTACTTC	CASSFGGGEVDEQYF
TRBV3-1	TRBJ2-2	-	many	TGTGCCAGCAGCAAGATGGCGGCGGGTACCGGGGAGCTGTTTTTT	CASSKMAAGTGELFF
TRBV2	TRBJ1-2	-	medium-sized	TGTGCCAGCAGTGCTCCGGGAATCTACTATGGCTACACCTTC	CASSAPGIYYGYTF
TRBV10-3	TRBJ2-5	TRBD2	few	TGTGCCATCAGTGAGTATGGGACTAGCGGAGTCGGTCCCGTGGAGACCCAGTACTTC	CAISEYGTSGVGPVETQYF
TRBV4-3	TRBJ1-6	-	few	TGCGCCAGCAGCCAAATGCCCGGTGGGGAAGGTAATTCACCCCTCCACTTT	CASSQMPGGEGNSPLHF
TRBV12-3/TRBV12-4	TRBJ2-7	TRBD2	few	TGTGCCAGCAGTTTAGGTAGCGGGGGGGGCTACGAGCAGTACTTC	CASSLGSGGGYEQYF
TRBV7-2	TRBJ2-3	-	few	TGTGCCAGCAGCCTCCGGAGGGCAGATACGCAGTATTTT	CASSLRRADTQYF
TRBV5-1	TRBJ1-2	-	few	TGCGCCAGCAGCTTGGCAGGGGCGGAGGACTATGGCTACACCTTC	CASSLAGAEDYGYTF
TRBV7-6	TRBJ2-1	TRBD2	many	TGTGCCAGCTCTAGAGCGGGGGTGGGTGAGCAGTTCTTC	CASSRAGVGEQFF
TRBV20-1	TRBJ2-1	TRBD2	many	TGCAGTGCCCGAGCTTATGAGCGGGGGGGCCGCGAGCAGTTCTTC	CSARAYERGGREQFF
TRBV5-4	TRBJ1-6	TRBD1	many	TGTGCCAGCAGCACACCGCCGGGACAGGGAGATTCACCCCTCCACTTT	CASSTPPGQGDSPLHF
TRBV14	TRBJ2-2	-	many	TGTGCCAGCAGCCAATACCCCCCAGGGGTCCGAACCGGGGAGCTGTTTTTT	CASSQYPPGVRTGELFF
TRBV10-1	TRBJ2-3	-	-	TGCGCCAGCAGTGAGCCGGGTAGCACAGATACGCAGTATTTT	CASSEPGSTDTQYF
TRBV7-2	TRBJ2-7	TRBD2	few	TGTGCCAGCAGCGCGGGGGGCGGCCCCTACGAGCAGTACTTC	CASSAGGGPYEQYF
TRBV20-1	TRBJ2-5	-	few	TGCAGTGCCCTCCGGGGAATAGAGACCCAGTACTTC	CSALRGIETQYF
TRBV6-5	TRBJ2-6	TRBD1	many	TGTGCCAGCAGCCTACAGGGGGGCTCTGGGGCCAACGTCCTGACTTTC	CASSLQGGSGANVLTF
TRBV3-1	TRBJ2-3	-	many	TGTGCCAGCAGCCAAGGCCAAACTTACACAGATACGCAGTATTTT	CASSQGQTYTDTQYF
TRBV6-1	TRBJ2-2	TRBD2	few	TGTGCCAGCAAAACGACTAGCGGGCTTAGAGGAGGAGGCACCGGGGAGCTGTTTTTT	CASKTTSGLRGGGTGELFF
TRBV12-3/TRBV12-4	TRBJ2-5	TRBD1	many	TGTGCCACAGGGGTTGCGGCAGGGGGCCAAGAGACCCAGTACTTC	CATGVAAGGQETQYF
TRBV11-2	TRBJ2-7	TRBD1	-	TGTGCCAGCAGCCCCGGACAGGGGGGGTACGAGCAGTACTTC	CASSPGQGGYEQYF
TRBV29-1	TRBJ2-1	-	-	TGCAGCGTTGGGGGGGAGCGGGACACTTACAATGAGCAGTTCTTC	CSVGGERDTYNEQFF
TRBV29-1	TRBJ1-1	-	few	TGCAGCGTTGAAGACCCGGGAGGTAGCATGAACACTGAAGCTTTCTTT	CSVEDPGGSMNTEAFF
TRBV7-9	TRBJ2-4	TRBD1	-	TGTGCCAGCAGTTCCACTCCCCAGCCAGGGACAGGGAAAAACATTCAGTACTTC	CASSSTPQPGTGKNIQYF
TRBV10-3	TRBJ1-1	-	many	TGTGCCATCACCCGGGGAGGGAGCACTGAAGCTTTCTTT	CAITRGGSTEAFF
TRBV6-6	TRBJ1-1	-	many	TGTGCCAGCAGCCATCGGACTGAAGCTTTCTTT	CASSHRTEAFF
TRBV12-3/TRBV12-4	TRBJ1-1	-	many	TGTGCCAGCAGTCTAGGACGGCTTATGAACACTGAAGCTTTCTTT	CASSLGRLMNTEAFF
TRBV5-1	TRBJ2-5	-	-	TGCGCCAGCAGCTTGGTAAAGGCACAACAAGAGACCCAGTACTTC	CASSLVKAQQETQYF
TRBV5-6	TRBJ1-1	-	few	TGTGCCAGCAGCCCGGCGGGGGCGGTGAACACTGAAGCTTTCTTT	CASSPAGAVNTEAFF
TRBV7-2	TRBJ2-7	TRBD2	-	TGTGCCAGCAGCTTTAGACTAGCGGGTGAGCAGTACTTC	CASSFRLAGEQYF
TRBV6-5	TRBJ1-2	TRBD1	-	TGTGCCAGCAGTTACTCGAAAGGAACAGGGGCCTCTTATGGCTACACCTTC	CASSYSKGTGASYGYTF
TRBV6-5	TRBJ2-2	-	-	TGTGCCAGCAGTTTGAGGGTCGCGAACACCGGGGAGCTGTTTTTT	CASSLRVANTGELFF
TRBV7-2	TRBJ2-2	TRBD1	many	TGTGCCAGCAGCTGGAGACAGGGGAACACCGGGGAGCTGTTTTTT	CASSWRQGNTGELFF
TRBV5-1	TRBJ2-1	-	few	TGCGCCAGCAGCCCTGTAGCCAGGGACAATGAGCAGTTCTTC	CASSPVARDNEQFF
TRBV20-1	TRBJ2-3	-	many	TGCAGTGCTAACGGGGGACCCACAGATACGCAGTATTTT	CSANGGPTDTQYF
TRBV29-1	TRBJ2-7	TRBD2	few	TGCAGCGTTTTAGCGGGGGAAGTGAACGAGCAGTACTTC	CSVLAGEVNEQYF
TRBV6-1	TRBJ1-4	-	-	TGTGCCAGCAAATTGGGGGGGAATGAAAAACTGTTTTTT	CASKLGGNEKLFF
TRBV2	TRBJ1-3	-	many	TGTGCCAGCAGGTCGAACTCTGGAAACACCATATATTTT	CASRSNSGNTIYF
TRBV12-5	TRBJ1-1	-	many	TGTGCTAGTGCTTGGGATTCCCTGAACACTGAAGCTTTCTTT	CASAWDSLNTEAFF
TRBV13	TRBJ2-7	TRBD2	few	TGTGCCAGCAGCGCCCGGACTAGCGGGAGGGCCAGGTCCTACGAGCAGTACTTC	CASSARTSGRARSYEQYF